The 24 T cell receptor beta chains presented below share a single source sample, sequenced in a study of blood T cell repertoires in COVID-19. The method was immunoSEQ multiplex PCR; TCRdb's version includes in-frame clones alone and lacks a portion of them. The sample carries 180,000 or so clones, about 88% recorded once. Sequences were obtained from PBMCs or T cells enriched from blood (not recorded which). The receptors were sampled from a young woman who had recovered from COVID-19.

CDR3 DNA: TGTGCCAGCAGCCAAGATAGGAGCGGGCGAAGCTCCTACAATGAGCAGTTCTTC. As protein: CASSQDRSGRSSYNEQFF. The chain recombines TRBV4-2 with TRBJ2-1, with a tentative D call TRBD2 (6 bases). The CDR3 spans 18 residues. Trimming pared 0 bases from V and 0 bases from J, leaving 15 bases between. From germline, CDR1 is LGHNA and CDR2 YNFKEQ.

V and J are TRBV28 and TRBJ1-1; D remains unclear. V was cut by 5 bases and J by 0 bases, with 16 bases left in between. Germline V gene lookup returns CDR1 MDHEN and CDR2 SYDVKM. The CDR3 sequence is 16 residues long. The CDR3 nucleotides read TGTGCCAGCAGTCCGGGTGTCACGAGGGTGAACACTGAAGCTTTCTTT. This sequence encodes CASSPGVTRVNTEAFF.

The chain has TRBV28 and TRBJ1-2, with TRBD1 identical over 8 bases. Germline V gene lookup returns CDR1 MDHEN and CDR2 SYDVKM. This CDR3 comprises 14 residues. Losses at the gene ends were 10 bases for V and 2 bases for J; bases not matched to a gene: 9. CDR3 DNA: TGTGCCATCGCCGGACAGGGAGAGAACTATGGCTACACCTTC. This gives the protein CAIAGQGENYGYTF.

This chain connects TRBV7-9 to TRBJ2-7; 7 bases agree with TRBD2. V lost 5 bases and J lost 2; bases outside the gene matches: 6. The CDR3 consists of 14 residues. Germline loops: CDR1 SEHNR, CDR2 FQNEAQ (reference sequence). CDR3 residues: CASSKASGPYEQYF. DNA of the CDR3: TGTGCCAGCAGCAAAGCTAGCGGTCCCTACGAGCAGTACTTC.

This chain links TRBV5-8 with TRBJ2-7, with a tentative D call TRBD2 (6 bases). CDR3 size: 13 residues. Trimming left V 0 bases short and J 9 bases short, with 13 bases between. CDR1 and CDR2 from the germline V gene are SGHTS and YDEGEE. DNA for the CDR3: TGTGCCAGCAGCTTGGGGCTAGCGAGTGGGCAGTACTTC. Translating it yields CASSLGLASGQYF.

This chain joins TRBV2 and TRBJ1-2; 9 nucleotides align to TRBD1. The CDR3 is 15 residues long. CDR1 is SNHLY, CDR2 FYNNEI, per germline. V gave up 1 base and J gave up 6 bases; unmatched junction bases: 6. For the CDR3, the DNA is TGTGCCAGCAGTGAAGGGTGGACAGGGGAAAATGGCTACACCTTC. Amino acids: CASSEGWTGENGYTF. Drawing the rest from reference TRBV2 and TRBJ1-2, the complete variable domain is EPEVTQTPSHQVTQMGQEVILRCVPISNHLYFYWYRQILGQKVEFLVSFYNNEISEKSEIFDDQFSVERPDGSNFTLKIRSTKLEDSAMYFCASSEGWTGENGYTFGSGTRLTVV.

The chain recombines TRBV7-9 with TRBJ2-7, with D maybe TRBD1 (5 bases). The CDR3 is made up of 12 amino acids. Germline assignment: CDR1 SEHNR and CDR2 FQNEAQ (reference sequence). V was pared by 1 base and J by 5 bases, with 6 bases between. CDR3 DNA: TGTGCCAGCAGCTTAGGGGGCGACGAGCAGTACTTC. The encoded protein is CASSLGGDEQYF.

This clone is a singleton in its sample. The chain recombines TRBV3-1 (or the pseudogene TRBV3-2) with TRBJ2-7; TRBD1 matches at 8 bases. Germline V gene sequence: CDR1 LGHDT, CDR2 YNNKEL (reference sequence). The CDR3 covers 15 residues. Losses at the gene ends were 3 bases for V and 4 bases for J; bases not matched to a gene: 8. The CDR3 sequence: CASSHPDRGLYEQYF. In DNA, the CDR3 is TGTGCCAGCAGCCATCCCGACAGGGGTCTTTACGAGCAGTACTTC.

CDR3 nucleotide sequence: TGTGCCAGTAACCCCCGGGGGTCTGAAGCTTTCTTT. Translating gives CASNPRGSEAFF. The chain couples TRBV19 to TRBJ1-1; maybe TRBD1 (5 bases). The germline V gene has CDR1 LNHDA and CDR2 SQIVND (reference sequence). V was clipped by 7 bases and J by 6 bases, with 12 bases between them. This CDR3 region has 12 residues.

This sequence joins TRBV5-1 and TRBJ2-1; 11 bases match TRBD2. The V gene's germline CDR1 is SGHRS and CDR2 YFSETQ. With V trimmed by 4 bases and J by 4 bases, 4 bases remained unmatched. The CDR3 consists of 15 residues. In nucleotides, the CDR3 is TGCGCCAGCAGCCGCGGGACTAGCGGTTACAATGAGCAGTTCTTC. Translated, it gives CASSRGTSGYNEQFF.

The chain is built from TRBV10-3 and TRBJ1-2, with D unresolved. CDR3 length: 10 residues. Germline V CDR1 and CDR2: ENHRY, SYGVKD. V was shortened by 10 bases and J by 6 bases, with 9 bases between the two germline ends. CDR3 region: CATGEDGYTF. The CDR3 nucleotides read TGTGCCACCGGCGAGGATGGCTACACCTTC.

The V and J genes are TRBV2 and TRBJ1-1; no reliable D call. The CDR3 runs 14 residues. V was clipped by 7 bases and J by 3 bases, with 15 bases between them. Germline CDR1 SNHLY, CDR2 FYNNEI. CDR3 amino acids: CASIRRRSDTEAFF. As DNA, the CDR3 is TGTGCCAGCATTCGGCGCCGGAGCGACACTGAAGCTTTCTTT.

CDR3: CAISGGANTGELFF. The CDR3 region has the DNA TGTGCCATCTCAGGGGGCGCGAACACCGGGGAGCTGTTTTTT. V is TRBV10-3 and J is TRBJ2-2; 8 bases fit TRBD1. The CDR3 length is 14 residues. Germline trimming cut 8 bases from V and 0 bases from J; bases unmatched to any gene: 2. Per the germline V gene, CDR1 is ENHRY and CDR2 is SYGVKD.

The rearrangement joins TRBV11-3 to TRBJ2-2, with D possibly being TRBD2 (5 bases). This CDR3 contains 17 residues. The germline V and J ends were trimmed by 4 bases and 5 bases, with 20 bases remaining between them. Germline CDR1 and CDR2: SGHNT and YENEEA. CDR3 DNA sequence: TGTGCCAGCAGCTCCCGGGTCGGAAGCAAGCGGACCGGGGAGCTGTTTTTT. This translates into CASSSRVGSKRTGELFF.

This clone was detected only once. No DNA is shown, since the ends of the CDR3 on it are uncertain; the CDR3 is the one TCRdb lists. This chain connects TRBV5-1 to TRBJ2-1; whether TRBD1, the table's D call, matches the DNA was not checked. The CDR3 has 15 residues if both end residues are counted. CDR1 is SGHRS, CDR2 YFSETQ, per germline. The chain's CDR3 is CASSFGTGSGLPEFF.

The chain carries TRBV5-1 and TRBJ2-6; the D gene is possibly TRBD1 (5 bases). This CDR3 has 14 residues. Germline CDR1 and CDR2: SGHRS and YFSETQ. Trimming shortened V by 7 bases and J by 2 bases, and 10 bases separated the two germline ends. As DNA, the CDR3 is TGCGCCAGCGGCCCGACAGCTGGGGCCAACGTCCTGACTTTC. Translation gives CASGPTAGANVLTF. Based on the CDR3 plus reference TRBV5-1 and TRBJ2-6, the full variable domain is KAGVTQTPRYLIKTRGQQVTLSCSPISGHRSVSWYQQTPGQGLQFLFEYFSETQRNKGNFPGRFSGRQFSNSRSEMNVSTLELGDSALYLCASGPTAGANVLTFGAGSRLTVL.

V and J are TRBV7-3 and TRBJ1-1, with 8 bases that match TRBD1. The ends lost 5 bases at V and 5 bases at J; junction bases unmatched: 7. The CDR3 runs to 14 residues. Germline values: CDR1 SGHTA, CDR2 FQGTGA. The CDR3 bases are TGTGCCAGCAGCCCACAGGGGGTGAGTACTGAAGCTTTCTTT. Translation: CASSPQGVSTEAFF.

This clone occurred once. The gene calls are TRBV10-3 and TRBJ2-2; weak D call: TRBD2 (6 bases). Per the germline V gene, CDR1 is ENHRY and CDR2 is SYGVKD. V lost 7 bases and J lost 4, with 10 bases in between. This CDR3 spans 13 amino acids. The CDR3, as DNA: TGTGCCATCAAAGCTAGCGTCACCGGGGAGCTGTTTTTT. This sequence encodes CAIKASVTGELFF.

The CDR3 spells CASRRTSGSYRTGELFF. The CDR3 DNA sequence: TGTGCCAGCCGTCGGACTAGCGGGAGTTATCGCACCGGGGAGCTGTTTTTT. The V and J genes are TRBV3-1 (or the pseudogene TRBV3-2) and TRBJ2-2; TRBD2 agrees at 13 bases. The CDR3 sequence is 17 residues long. Germline assignment: CDR1 LGHDT and CDR2 YNNKEL (reference sequence). V was pared by 8 bases and J by 4 bases, with 10 bases of the junction left unmatched.

This clone was seen just once. V and J are TRBV5-4 and TRBJ1-2; no clear D. Trimming removed 4 bases at V and 0 bases at J, with 10 bases between. The CDR3 is 14 amino acids. Germline V gives CDR1 SGHNT, CDR2 YYREEE (reference sequence). The CDR3 protein is CASSANSANYGYTF. DNA for the CDR3: TGTGCCAGCAGCGCCAACAGTGCTAACTATGGCTACACCTTC.

J is TRBJ2-1 and V is TRBV19; 7 nucleotides align to TRBD2. Trimming at V came to 2 bases and at J to 5 bases, leaving 12 bases not matched to a gene. Per the germline V gene, CDR1 is LNHDA and CDR2 is SQIVND (reference sequence). The CDR3 consists of 17 residues. In nucleotides, the CDR3 is TGTGCCAGTAGTATACCCCCGCTAGCGGACCAACACAATGAGCAGTTCTTC. Protein sequence: CASSIPPLADQHNEQFF.

This clone appeared once. This CDR3 reads CASSQVPGLAGGSAYEQYF. CDR3 coding DNA: TGCGCCAGCAGCCAAGTCCCGGGACTAGCGGGAGGCTCGGCCTACGAGCAGTACTTC. The chain employs TRBV4-1 and TRBJ2-7; 15 nucleotides match TRBD2. Germline CDR1 MGHRA, CDR2 YSYEKL. The CDR3 is made up of 19 amino acids. The J segment lost 2 bases and the V segment lost 1 base, leaving 9 bases of the junction unmatched.

The gene calls are TRBV27 and TRBJ2-1, with TRBD2 matching 9 bases. J gave up 2 bases and V 4 bases, and 0 bases lay outside the gene matches. The CDR3 consists of 14 residues. Per the germline V gene, CDR1 is MNHEY and CDR2 is SMNVEV (reference sequence). The chain's CDR3 is CASSWTSAYNEQFF. The DNA for the CDR3 is TGTGCCAGCAGTTGGACTAGCGCCTACAATGAGCAGTTCTTC.

The chain couples TRBV30 to TRBJ2-2, with 15 bases identical to TRBD2. V was clipped by 0 bases and J by 6 bases; unmatched bases: 11. CDR3 length equals 19 residues. Looked up from germline, CDR1 is GTSNPN and CDR2 is SVGIG (reference sequence). The CDR3 region is CAWSVDRTSGRAGAGELFF. Written as DNA, the CDR3 is TGTGCCTGGAGTGTAGATAGGACTAGCGGGAGGGCCGGCGCCGGGGAGCTGTTTTTT.